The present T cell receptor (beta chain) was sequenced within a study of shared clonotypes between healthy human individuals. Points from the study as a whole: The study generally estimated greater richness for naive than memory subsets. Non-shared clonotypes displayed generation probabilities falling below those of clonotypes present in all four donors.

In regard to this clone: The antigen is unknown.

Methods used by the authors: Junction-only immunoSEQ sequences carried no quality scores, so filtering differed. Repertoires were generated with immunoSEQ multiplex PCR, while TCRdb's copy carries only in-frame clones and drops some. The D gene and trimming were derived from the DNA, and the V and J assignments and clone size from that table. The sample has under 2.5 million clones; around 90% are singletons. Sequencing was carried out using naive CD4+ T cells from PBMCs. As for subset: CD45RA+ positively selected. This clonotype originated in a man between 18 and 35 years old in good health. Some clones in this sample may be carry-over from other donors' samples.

The CDR3 loop is CSAGGGRNEQFF. CDR3 bases: TGCAGCGCGGGGGGCGGGAGGAATGAGCAGTTCTTC. The J gene is TRBJ2-1, the V gene TRBV29-1, with 8 bases aligning to TRBD2. The V gene's germline CDR1 is SQVTM and CDR2 ANQGSEA. The CDR3 runs to 12 residues. The V segment lost 7 bases and the J segment 7 bases; nucleotides outside the gene matches: 6.